This TCR beta chain was obtained from a study of blood T cell repertoires in COVID-19. Study as a whole: T cells, B-cell-depleted T cells, or PBMCs supplied cDNA or gDNA.

Per the original methods: Using reference gene primer amplification, nucleated cell counts were estimated. TCRdb keeps only in-frame clones here, not all; method: immunoSEQ multiplex PCR. V, J and clone size are those of that table, while D and trimming were read from the DNA. Of about 250,000 clones detected, roughly four fifths appear once; the ten largest clones hold around 14%. The germline V and J ends were trimmed by 3 bases and 4 bases, with 23 bases remaining between them. The length of the CDR3 is 17 residues. Germline V CDR1 and CDR2: SGHNT, YYREEE (reference sequence). The chain combines TRBV5-4 with TRBJ2-7; D might be TRBD2 (5 bases). This TCR was recovered from a person between 65 and 79 years old with COVID-19, enrolled during active disease. The material sequenced was peripheral blood. This CDR3 reads CASSSHGVAGNIYEQYF. CDR3 nucleotide sequence: TGTGCCAGCAGCTCACACGGGGTAGCCGGGAACATTTACGAGCAGTACTTC.